These 3 T cell receptor beta chains share one sample of origin, sequenced in a study of T cell clonality in common variable immunodeficiency. Profiling relied on immunoSEQ multiplex PCR, and the TCRdb table lists in-frame clones only, not all of them. The sample yields under 35,000 clones, without any singletons. Sequencing was done on a sample of peripheral blood mononuclear cells. Receptor source: a person aged 18-70 years in good health.

This clone was recorded at least ten times. The missing CDR3 end, 3 residues past where the read stops, is filled in from the germline J gene. The chain joins TRBV10-2 to TRBJ1-5; no definite D call. The CDR3 runs 12 residues. Germline CDR1 reads WSHSY; CDR2 reads SAAADI. Trimming removed 3 bases at V and 7 bases at J, with 7 bases between. The CDR3 DNA, read in part, is TGCGCCAGCAGTGACCATAGACAGCCC. This sequence encodes CASSDHRQP. The CDR3 in its entirety is CASSDHRQPQHF.

This clone was counted many times. With the read ending 3 residues before the CDR3 end, the germline J gene is used to fill in that end. The chain recombines TRBV6-2 or TRBV6-3 with TRBJ2-3; TRBD2 agrees at 14 bases. The junction had 7 bases not matched to a gene; V was cut back by 5 bases and J by 6 bases. Germline V gives CDR1 MNHEY, CDR2 SVGEGT. This CDR3 is 16 amino acids long. The CDR3 sequence: CASSGPTSGGADTQYF. CDR3 DNA, as far as it was read: TGTGCCAGCAGTGGACCGACTAGCGGGGGGGCTGATACG.

This clone was detected many times. The DNA ends 3 residues before the CDR3 does, and the rest of the CDR3 is filled in from the germline J gene. The chain has TRBV5-1 and TRBJ1-2, with D perhaps matching TRBD1 (6 bases). This CDR3 has 15 residues. Germline loops: CDR1 SGHRS, CDR2 YFSETQ. CDR3 DNA (partial): TGCGCCAGCAGCCCCAATCCAGGGGAAAGAGGAGAC. This codes for CASSPNPGERGD. Given in full, the CDR3 is CASSPNPGERGDYTF.